The 18 T cell receptor beta chains given below trace back to one sample, sequenced in a study of T cells in tuberculosis. The protocol was immunoSEQ multiplex PCR, while the TCRdb copy is restricted to in-frame clones and leaves out a portion. The sample shows roughly 32,000 clones, roughly 95% of them seen only once. The sequenced material came from PBMCs. These receptors came from a donor aged 10-29 years with latent tuberculosis or without tuberculosis infection.

This rearrangement joins TRBV19 to TRBJ2-1, with 7 nucleotides matching TRBD1. The CDR3 spans 17 residues. The V segment lost 7 bases and the J segment 0 bases; nucleotides outside the gene matches: 12. Germline V gene lookup returns CDR1 LNHDA and CDR2 SQIVND (reference sequence). Written as DNA, the CDR3 is TGTGCCAGTACTAAATACTCCTCAGGGGGCTCCTACAATGAGCAGTTCTTC. It specifies CASTKYSSGGSYNEQFF. Using reference TRBV19 and TRBJ2-1 for the parts outside the CDR3, the full variable domain is DGGITQSPKYLFRKEGQNVTLSCEQNLNHDAMYWYRQDPGQGLRLIYYSQIVNDFQKGDIAEGYSVSREKKESFPLTVTSAQKNPTAFYLCASTKYSSGGSYNEQFFGPGTRLTVL.

The CDR3 loop reads CASSPGTSDQYNEQFF. The CDR3 DNA follows: TGCGCCAGCAGCCCTGGGACTAGCGATCAGTACAATGAGCAGTTCTTC. The chain has TRBV4-1 and TRBJ2-1, with 10 bases matching TRBD2. V trimming: 4 bases; J trimming: 4 bases; junction bases outside the gene matches: 7. This CDR3 comprises 16 residues. Germline V CDR1 and CDR2: MGHRA, YSYEKL.

This clone was recorded once. The chain couples TRBV5-8 to TRBJ2-5; 9 bases map to TRBD1. Trimming cost V 3 bases and J 5 bases; bases outside gene matches: 11. The CDR3 is 16 amino acids. In germline, CDR1 is SGHTS, CDR2 YDEGEE. CDR3 amino acids: CASSYNRDREVETQYF. CDR3 DNA: TGTGCCAGCAGCTACAACCGGGACAGGGAAGTGGAGACCCAGTACTTC.

The chain couples TRBV5-1 to TRBJ2-2; D is undetermined. V was shortened by 1 base and J by 2 bases, with 6 bases between the two germline ends. Germline assignment: CDR1 SGHRS and CDR2 YFSETQ. This CDR3 has 14 residues. This CDR3 is CASSLNYNTGELFF. Here the CDR3 DNA reads TGCGCCAGCAGCTTGAATTATAACACCGGGGAGCTGTTTTTT. The full variable domain, its missing parts supplied by reference TRBV5-1 and TRBJ2-2, is KAGVTQTPRYLIKTRGQQVTLSCSPISGHRSVSWYQQTPGQGLQFLFEYFSETQRNKGNFPGRFSGRQFSNSRSEMNVSTLELGDSALYLCASSLNYNTGELFFGEGSRLTVL.

This clone is a singleton in its sample. The chain links TRBV7-6 to TRBJ2-3; tentative D call: TRBD1 (6 bases). Germline values: CDR1 SGHVS, CDR2 FNYEAQ. V shed 5 bases and J shed 0 bases, with 9 bases lying between them. The CDR3 has 14 residues. CDR3 DNA sequence: TGTGCCAGCAGCCCAGGGGCTAGCACAGATACGCAGTATTTT. It specifies CASSPGASTDTQYF.

The V call is TRBV11-2, the J call TRBJ2-1, with no clear D. CDR1 and CDR2 (germline): SGHAT, FQNNGV. The CDR3 spans 15 residues. The V end lost 1 base, the J end lost 1 base, and 8 bases lay between the germline ends. CDR3 amino acids: CASSLVPDSYNEQFF. CDR3 nucleotide sequence: TGTGCCAGCAGCTTAGTGCCAGATTCCTACAATGAGCAGTTCTTC.

The chain has TRBV7-9 and TRBJ2-5; 9 nucleotides line up with TRBD2. This CDR3 has 15 residues. In germline, CDR1 is SEHNR, CDR2 FQNEAQ (reference sequence). Unmatched junction bases numbered 6, after V lost 4 bases and J lost 3 bases. CDR3 sequence reads: CASSSISSGEETQYF. The DNA of the CDR3 is TGTGCCAGCAGCTCTATCTCTAGCGGGGAAGAGACCCAGTACTTC.

The chain has TRBV9 and TRBJ2-5; 9 positions match TRBD2. CDR1 and CDR2 (germline): SGDLS, YYNGEE. The CDR3 loop spans 16 amino acids. J was trimmed by 4 bases and V by 0 bases; bases with no gene match: 7. The CDR3: CASSVGAGGLSETQYF. As DNA, the CDR3 is TGTGCCAGCAGCGTAGGCGCGGGGGGGCTCTCAGAGACCCAGTACTTC.

V gene TRBV13 combines with J gene TRBJ1-1; 7 bases fit TRBD1. This CDR3 has 15 amino acids. V lost 2 bases to trimming and J lost 1 base; unmatched junction nucleotides: 4. Germline V gene lookup returns CDR1 PRHDT and CDR2 FYEKMQ (reference sequence). The CDR3 nucleotides are TGTGCCAGCAGCTTAATACAGGGGTCGAACACTGAAGCTTTCTTT. It yields the protein CASSLIQGSNTEAFF.

This sequence joins TRBV6-5 and TRBJ2-3; 10 bases are a match to TRBD2. Germline-derived CDR1 and CDR2 are MNHEY and SVGAGI. Germline trimming cut 0 bases from V and 5 bases from J; bases unmatched to any gene: 5. CDR3 size: 16 residues. The CDR3 sequence: CASSYSSGGAQDTQYF. CDR3 DNA sequence: TGTGCCAGCAGTTACTCCAGCGGGGGGGCCCAAGATACGCAGTATTTT.

With respect to this clone: This same CDR3 is encoded by further DNA sequences in the sample. The genes are TRBV19 and TRBJ2-3; D is unresolved. CDR3 size: 13 residues. The V and J ends lost 2 bases and 2 bases respectively, with 5 bases between them. From germline, CDR1 is LNHDA and CDR2 SQIVND (reference sequence). The CDR3 DNA is TGTGCCAGTAGTATACCCTCCACAGATACGCAGTATTTT. Translated: CASSIPSTDTQYF.

As DNA, the CDR3 is TGTGCCAGCAGGGCCCATGAGCGGGAGGCACCAGATACGCAGTATTTT. Protein: CASRAHEREAPDTQYF. The chain carries TRBV27 and TRBJ2-3; TRBD2 matches 9 bases. This CDR3 is 16 amino acids long. V lost 6 bases, J lost 4 bases, and 11 bases stayed unmatched. CDR1 is MNHEY, CDR2 SMNVEV, per germline (reference sequence).

This clone was seen a single time. V and J are TRBV27 and TRBJ1-1; 9 bases are a match to TRBD1. The CDR3 runs 15 residues. The V and J ends lost 6 bases and 5 bases, in that order; junction bases with no gene match: 10. The V gene's germline CDR1 is MNHEY and CDR2 SMNVEV (reference sequence). In nucleotides, the CDR3 is TGTGCCAGCAGATTACTACAGGGGGCGCGGACTGAAGCTTTCTTT. It encodes CASRLLQGARTEAFF.

V gene TRBV9 combines with J gene TRBJ2-7; TRBD2 matches 8 bases. Trimming took 0 bases from V and 3 from J; bases not matched to a gene: 5. This CDR3 is 15 amino acids long. From germline, CDR1 is SGDLS and CDR2 YYNGEE. In DNA, the CDR3 is TGTGCCAGCAGCGTAGAGGCGGGAGGTCTCTACGAGCAGTACTTC. Its translation is CASSVEAGGLYEQYF.

This clone was recorded only once. The chain employs TRBV18 and TRBJ2-1; 9 bases line up with TRBD2. Germline V gene data show CDR1 as KGHSH and CDR2 as LQKENI. The CDR3 loop spans 15 amino acids. Trimming cost V 3 bases and J 8 bases; bases outside gene matches: 8. The CDR3: CASSPTGTSMDEQFF. CDR3 in DNA: TGTGCCAGCTCACCCACCGGGACTAGCATGGATGAGCAGTTCTTC. Based on the CDR3 plus reference TRBV18 and TRBJ2-1, the full variable domain is NAGVMQNPRHLVRRRGQEARLRCSPMKGHSHVYWYRQLPEEGLKFMVYLQKENIIDESGMPKERFSAEFPKEGPSILRIQQVVRGDSAAYFCASSPTGTSMDEQFFGPGTRLTVL.

This rearrangement joins TRBV10-2 to TRBJ2-7; 8 nucleotides match TRBD1. CDR3 size: 13 residues. CDR1 and CDR2 from the germline V gene are WSHSY and SAAADI. V lost 4 bases, J lost 7 bases, and 6 bases stayed unmatched. The CDR3 sequence is CASSAPDRDEQYF. For the CDR3, the DNA is TGCGCCAGCAGTGCCCCGGACAGGGATGAGCAGTACTTC.

The rearrangement links TRBV6-5 to TRBJ2-7; D may be TRBD1 (6 bases). The CDR3 runs 15 residues. Deletions cut 1 base from V and 0 bases from J, with 10 bases between. Germline CDR1 MNHEY, CDR2 SVGAGI. CDR3 coding DNA: TGTGCCAGCAGTTACTTCGGACAGTTCTCCTACGAGCAGTACTTC. Its translation: CASSYFGQFSYEQYF.

The rearrangement joins TRBV5-8 to TRBJ2-3, with 7 bases that match TRBD2. Trimming took 4 bases from V and 0 from J; bases not matched to a gene: 5. Germline V gene sequence: CDR1 SGHTS, CDR2 YDEGEE. The CDR3 has 15 amino acids. CDR3 residues: CASSHSSGSTDTQYF. In nucleotides, the CDR3 is TGTGCCAGCAGCCACTCTAGCGGAAGCACAGATACGCAGTATTTT.